One T cell receptor (beta chain) is described in this entry. This CDR3 contains 17 residues. The V end lost 4 bases, the J end lost 2 bases, and 22 bases lay between the germline ends. From germline, CDR1 is SGHRS and CDR2 YFSETQ. The second PCR ran roughly 6 to 12 cycles with a sample-barcoded 5' primer and J-beta primers. TCRdb passed the 5' RACE reads through MiXCR, listing each CDR3 protein once. This table has under 2 million distinct CDR3 sequences, roughly 32% appearing once. This entry is derived from a study of blood T cells in healthy people across ages. The chain links TRBV5-1 to TRBJ2-7; the D gene is possibly TRBD1 (5 bases). Sequencing used blood. This clonotype originated in a woman aged 30 to 39 in good health. The CDR3 coding sequence is TGCGCCAGCAGCCTCATCCCAGACAGAGCCTTACCCTACGAGCAGTACTTC. This codes for CASSLIPDRALPYEQYF.